The 9 T cell receptor beta chains given below trace back to one sample, sequenced in a study of cytotoxic CD8 clonotypes in ibrutinib-treated CLL. The repertoire was sequenced with immunoSEQ multiplex PCR; TCRdb's copy has only in-frame clones and lacks some. The table shows roughly 160,000 clones, with around 84% occurring only once. The material was PBMCs, obtained after 12 months of ibrutinib treatment. The receptors were gathered from a human donor with chronic lymphocytic leukemia.

A few counts support this clone. The chain employs TRBV5-1 and TRBJ1-1, with TRBD1 matching over 8 bases. This CDR3 region has 18 residues. Trimming cost V 2 bases and J 4 bases; bases outside gene matches: 16. Germline lookup yields CDR1 SGHRS and CDR2 YFSETQ. The CDR3 is CASSFLSGQGARGTEAFF. CDR3 bases: TGCGCCAGCAGCTTTCTATCGGGCCAGGGGGCTAGGGGCACTGAAGCTTTCTTT.

The chain combines TRBV9 with TRBJ2-1; 8 bases align to TRBD2. V was pared by 4 bases and J by 10 bases, with 13 bases of the junction left unmatched. This CDR3 comprises 15 residues. Germline V CDR1 and CDR2: SGDLS, YYNGEE. The DNA of the CDR3 is TGTGCCAGCAGCCCCGGAGCGGCGGGAGGAGGGGAGCAGTTCTTC. Translation gives CASSPGAAGGGEQFF.

CDR3 region: CASSDPGRRDTQYF. In nucleotides, the CDR3 is TGTGCCAGCAGTGACCCGGGGCGCCGGGATACGCAGTATTTT. The rearrangement uses TRBV6-5 and TRBJ2-3; tentatively, D is TRBD1 or TRBD2 (5 bases each). Germline V gives CDR1 MNHEY, CDR2 SVGAGI. V lost 5 bases and J 6 bases, leaving 15 bases between the germline ends. This CDR3 region has 14 residues.

This chain joins TRBV7-9 and TRBJ2-7, with 7 bases lining up with TRBD2. The CDR3 sequence is 13 residues long. With V trimmed by 8 bases and J by 2 bases, 6 bases remained unmatched. Germline V gene data show CDR1 as SEHNR and CDR2 as FQNEAQ (reference sequence). The CDR3 DNA reads TGTGCCAGCGGGGGGGACTTAGCCTACGAGCAGTACTTC. Protein: CASGGDLAYEQYF.

This clone was recorded only once. V is TRBV28 and J is TRBJ2-7; the match to TRBD2 covers 8 bases. From germline, CDR1 is MDHEN and CDR2 SYDVKM. After removal of 1 base from V and 5 bases from J, the junction contained 7 bases not matched to a gene. The CDR3 has 15 residues. CDR3 in amino acids: CASSLLVAGKHEQYF. The CDR3 nucleotides read TGTGCCAGCAGTTTATTAGTAGCGGGAAAGCACGAGCAGTACTTC.

The chain joins TRBV6-5 to TRBJ1-1; 7 nucleotides agree with TRBD1. Germline trimming cut 5 bases from V and 5 bases from J; bases unmatched to any gene: 8. Germline V lookup: CDR1 MNHEY, CDR2 SVGAGI. CDR3 size: 14 residues. CDR3 residues: CASSQGGMRTEAFF. The CDR3 DNA reads TGTGCCAGCAGTCAGGGGGGTATGCGGACTGAAGCTTTCTTT.

This sequence joins TRBV7-3 and TRBJ2-2; D is unresolved. CDR3 length: 13 amino acids. V was pared by 4 bases and J by 5 bases, with 8 bases between. CDR1 is SGHTA and CDR2 is FQGTGA in the germline V gene. The CDR3 loop reads CASSSRATGELFF. DNA for the CDR3: TGTGCCAGCAGCTCAAGGGCGACCGGGGAGCTGTTTTTT.

The V gene is TRBV28, the J gene TRBJ2-7; tentative D call: TRBD1 (5 bases). The CDR3 loop spans 13 amino acids. Germline CDR1 is MDHEN and CDR2 is SYDVKM. The V and J ends lost 3 bases and 2 bases respectively, with 8 bases between them. The CDR3 reads CASSFAGTYEQYF. The CDR3 coding sequence is TGTGCCAGCAGTTTCGCAGGGACCTACGAGCAGTACTTC.

V usage is TRBV18 and J usage is TRBJ1-5, with 7 bases that match TRBD1. Trimming cost V 2 bases and J 2 bases; bases outside gene matches: 3. Germline values: CDR1 KGHSH, CDR2 LQKENI. The CDR3 sequence is 15 residues long. This CDR3 is CASSPSTGGNQPQHF. The CDR3 region has the DNA TGTGCCAGCTCACCAAGTACAGGGGGCAATCAGCCCCAGCATTTT.